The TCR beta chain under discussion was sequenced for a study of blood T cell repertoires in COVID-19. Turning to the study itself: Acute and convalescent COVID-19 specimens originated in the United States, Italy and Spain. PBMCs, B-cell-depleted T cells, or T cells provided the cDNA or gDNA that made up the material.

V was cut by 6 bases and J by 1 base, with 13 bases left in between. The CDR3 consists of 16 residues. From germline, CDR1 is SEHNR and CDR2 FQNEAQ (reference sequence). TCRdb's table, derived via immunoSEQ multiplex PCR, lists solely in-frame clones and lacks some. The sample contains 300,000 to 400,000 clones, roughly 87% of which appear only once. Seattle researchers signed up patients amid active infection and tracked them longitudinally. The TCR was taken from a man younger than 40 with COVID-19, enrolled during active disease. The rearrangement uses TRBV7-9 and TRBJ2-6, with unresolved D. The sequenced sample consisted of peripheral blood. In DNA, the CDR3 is TGTGCCAGCAGTTCTATTGCGAGTTCTGGGGCCAACGTCCTGACTTTC. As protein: CASSSIASSGANVLTF.